What follows are 4 T cell receptor beta chains derived from one specimen sequenced in a study of blood T cell repertoires in COVID-19. TCRdb keeps only in-frame clones here, not all; method: immunoSEQ multiplex PCR. This sample yields 300,000 to 350,000 clones, of which approximately 89% are seen a single time; under 6% belongs to the top ten. Sequenced material: PBMCs or T cells enriched from blood (not recorded which). The origin of the receptors is a man aged 25-45 years who had recovered from COVID-19.

The rearrangement joins TRBV10-3 to TRBJ1-6; 7 bases align to TRBD1. This CDR3 region has 19 residues. The germline CDR1 and CDR2 sequences are ENHRY and SYGVKD. Germline trimming cut 0 bases from V and 6 bases from J; bases unmatched to any gene: 14. The CDR3 region has the DNA TGTGCCATCAGTGAGTCGTTGCGGGTCTTCGGACAGGCTAATTCACCCCTCCACTTT. This encodes CAISESLRVFGQANSPLHF.

The chain carries TRBV30 and TRBJ2-7; possible D gene TRBD1, 6 bases. This CDR3 is 13 amino acids long. Germline V CDR1 and CDR2: GTSNPN, SVGIG (reference sequence). The V end lost 2 bases, the J end lost 6 bases, and 14 bases lay between the germline ends. The CDR3 reads CAWSSGVFSEQYF. The CDR3 DNA reads as TGTGCCTGGAGTTCAGGGGTTTTCAGCGAGCAGTACTTC.

The chain recombines TRBV5-1 with TRBJ1-4; possibly TRBD1 for D (5 bases). V lost 4 bases to trimming and J lost 2 bases, with 12 bases between them. The germline V gene encodes CDR1 SGHRS and CDR2 YFSETQ. The CDR3 has 15 residues. CDR3 DNA sequence: TGCGCCAGCAGCCCTCTCGGGGGGACTAATGAAAAACTGTTTTTT. It yields the protein CASSPLGGTNEKLFF.

J is TRBJ1-5 and V is TRBV30; 7 nucleotides line up with TRBD1. Germline CDR1 and CDR2: GTSNPN and SVGIG (reference sequence). After removal of 2 bases from V and 4 bases from J, the junction contained 8 bases not matched to a gene. CDR3 length: 15 residues. CDR3 region: CAWSLHTGVNQPQHF. In nucleotides, the CDR3 is TGTGCCTGGAGTCTGCACACAGGGGTAAATCAGCCCCAGCATTTT.